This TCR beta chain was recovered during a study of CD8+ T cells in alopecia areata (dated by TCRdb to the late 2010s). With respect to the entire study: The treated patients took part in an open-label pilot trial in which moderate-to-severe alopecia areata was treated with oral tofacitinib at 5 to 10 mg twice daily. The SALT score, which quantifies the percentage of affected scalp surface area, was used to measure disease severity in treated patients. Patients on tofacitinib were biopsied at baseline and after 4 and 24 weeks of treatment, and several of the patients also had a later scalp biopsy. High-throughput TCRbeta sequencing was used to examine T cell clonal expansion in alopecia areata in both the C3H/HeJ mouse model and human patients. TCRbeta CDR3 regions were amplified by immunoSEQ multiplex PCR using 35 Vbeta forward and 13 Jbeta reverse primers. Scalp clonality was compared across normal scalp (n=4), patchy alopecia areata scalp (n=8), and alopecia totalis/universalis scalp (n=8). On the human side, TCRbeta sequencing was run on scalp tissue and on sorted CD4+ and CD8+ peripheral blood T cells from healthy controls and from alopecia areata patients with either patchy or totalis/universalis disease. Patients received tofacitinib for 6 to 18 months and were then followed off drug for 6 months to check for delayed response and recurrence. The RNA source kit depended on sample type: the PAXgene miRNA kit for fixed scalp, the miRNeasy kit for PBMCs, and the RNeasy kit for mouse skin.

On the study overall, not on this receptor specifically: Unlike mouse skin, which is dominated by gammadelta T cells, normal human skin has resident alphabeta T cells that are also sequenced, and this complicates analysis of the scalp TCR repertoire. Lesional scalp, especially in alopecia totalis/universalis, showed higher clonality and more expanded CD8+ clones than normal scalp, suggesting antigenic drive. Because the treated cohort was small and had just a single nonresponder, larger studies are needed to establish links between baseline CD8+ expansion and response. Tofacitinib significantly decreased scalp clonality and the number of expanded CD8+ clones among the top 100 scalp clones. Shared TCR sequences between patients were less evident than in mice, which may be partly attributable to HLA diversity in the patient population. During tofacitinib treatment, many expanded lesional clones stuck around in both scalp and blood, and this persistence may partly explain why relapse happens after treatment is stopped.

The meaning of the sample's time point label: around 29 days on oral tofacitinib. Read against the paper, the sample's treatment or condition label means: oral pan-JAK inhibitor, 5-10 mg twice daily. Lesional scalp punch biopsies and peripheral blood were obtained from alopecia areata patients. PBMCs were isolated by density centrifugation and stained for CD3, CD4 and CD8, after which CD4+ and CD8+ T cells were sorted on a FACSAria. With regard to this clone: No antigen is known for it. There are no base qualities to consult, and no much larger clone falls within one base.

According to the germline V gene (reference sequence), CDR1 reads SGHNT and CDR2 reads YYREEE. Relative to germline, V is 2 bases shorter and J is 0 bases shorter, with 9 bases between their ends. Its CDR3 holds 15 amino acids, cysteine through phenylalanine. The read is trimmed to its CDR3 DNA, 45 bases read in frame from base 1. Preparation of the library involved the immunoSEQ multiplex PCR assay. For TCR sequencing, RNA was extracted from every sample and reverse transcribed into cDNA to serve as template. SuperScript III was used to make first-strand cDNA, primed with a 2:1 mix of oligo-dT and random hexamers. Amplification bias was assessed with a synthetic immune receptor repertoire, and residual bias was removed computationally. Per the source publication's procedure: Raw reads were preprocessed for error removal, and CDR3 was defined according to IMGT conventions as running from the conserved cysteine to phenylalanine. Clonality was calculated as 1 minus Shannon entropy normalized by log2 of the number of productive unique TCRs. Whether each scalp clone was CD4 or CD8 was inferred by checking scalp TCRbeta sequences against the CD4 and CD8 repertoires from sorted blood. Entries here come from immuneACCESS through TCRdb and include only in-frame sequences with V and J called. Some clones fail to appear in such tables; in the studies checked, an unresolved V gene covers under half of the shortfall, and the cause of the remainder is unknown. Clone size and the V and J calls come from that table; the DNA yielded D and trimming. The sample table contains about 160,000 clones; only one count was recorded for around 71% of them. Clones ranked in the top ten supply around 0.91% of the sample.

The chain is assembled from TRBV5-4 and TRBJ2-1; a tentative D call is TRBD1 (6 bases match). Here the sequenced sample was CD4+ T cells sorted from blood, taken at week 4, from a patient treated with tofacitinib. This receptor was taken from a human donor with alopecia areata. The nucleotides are TGTGCCAGCAGCTTAGGGGGTAACTCCTACAATGAGCAGTTCTTC. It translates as CASSLGGNSYNEQFF. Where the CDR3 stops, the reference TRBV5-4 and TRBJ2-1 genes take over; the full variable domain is ETGVTQSPTHLIKTRGQQVTLRCSSQSGHNTVSWYQQALGQGPQFIFQYYREEENGRGNFPPRFSGLQFPNYSSELNVNALELDDSALYLCASSLGGNSYNEQFFGPGTRLTVL.